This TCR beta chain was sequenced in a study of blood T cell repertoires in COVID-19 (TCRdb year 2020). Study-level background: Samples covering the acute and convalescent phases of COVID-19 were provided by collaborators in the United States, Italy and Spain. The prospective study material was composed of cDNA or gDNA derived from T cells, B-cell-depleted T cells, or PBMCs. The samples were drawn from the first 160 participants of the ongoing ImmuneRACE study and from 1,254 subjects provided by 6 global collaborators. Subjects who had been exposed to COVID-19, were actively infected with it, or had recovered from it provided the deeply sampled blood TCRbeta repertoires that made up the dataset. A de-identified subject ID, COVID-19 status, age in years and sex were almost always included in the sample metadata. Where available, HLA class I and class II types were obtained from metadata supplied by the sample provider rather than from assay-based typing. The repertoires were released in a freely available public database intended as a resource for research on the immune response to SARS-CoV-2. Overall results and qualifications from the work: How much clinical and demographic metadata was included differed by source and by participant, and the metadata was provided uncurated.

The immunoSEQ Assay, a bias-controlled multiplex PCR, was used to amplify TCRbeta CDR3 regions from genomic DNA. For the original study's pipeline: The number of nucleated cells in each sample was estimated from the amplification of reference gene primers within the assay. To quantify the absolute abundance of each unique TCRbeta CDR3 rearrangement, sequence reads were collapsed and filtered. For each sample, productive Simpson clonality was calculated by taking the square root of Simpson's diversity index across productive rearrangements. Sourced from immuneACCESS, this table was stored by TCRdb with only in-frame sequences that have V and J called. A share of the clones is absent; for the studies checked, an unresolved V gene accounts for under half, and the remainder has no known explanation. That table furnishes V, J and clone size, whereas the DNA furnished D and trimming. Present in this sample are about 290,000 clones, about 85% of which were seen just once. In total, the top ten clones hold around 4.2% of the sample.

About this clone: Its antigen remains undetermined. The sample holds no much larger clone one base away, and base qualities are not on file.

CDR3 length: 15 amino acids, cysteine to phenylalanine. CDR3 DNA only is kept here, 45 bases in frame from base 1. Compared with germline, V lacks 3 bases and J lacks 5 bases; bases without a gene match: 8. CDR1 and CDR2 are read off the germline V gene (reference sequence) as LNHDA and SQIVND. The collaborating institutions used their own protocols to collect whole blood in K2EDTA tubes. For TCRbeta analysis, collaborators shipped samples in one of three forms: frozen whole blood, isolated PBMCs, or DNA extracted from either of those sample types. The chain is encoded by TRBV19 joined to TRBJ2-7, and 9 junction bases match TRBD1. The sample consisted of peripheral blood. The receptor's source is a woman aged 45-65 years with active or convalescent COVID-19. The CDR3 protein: CASSIGTGIGNEQYF. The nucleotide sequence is TGTGCCAGTAGTATCGGGACAGGGATTGGAAACGAGCAGTACTTC.